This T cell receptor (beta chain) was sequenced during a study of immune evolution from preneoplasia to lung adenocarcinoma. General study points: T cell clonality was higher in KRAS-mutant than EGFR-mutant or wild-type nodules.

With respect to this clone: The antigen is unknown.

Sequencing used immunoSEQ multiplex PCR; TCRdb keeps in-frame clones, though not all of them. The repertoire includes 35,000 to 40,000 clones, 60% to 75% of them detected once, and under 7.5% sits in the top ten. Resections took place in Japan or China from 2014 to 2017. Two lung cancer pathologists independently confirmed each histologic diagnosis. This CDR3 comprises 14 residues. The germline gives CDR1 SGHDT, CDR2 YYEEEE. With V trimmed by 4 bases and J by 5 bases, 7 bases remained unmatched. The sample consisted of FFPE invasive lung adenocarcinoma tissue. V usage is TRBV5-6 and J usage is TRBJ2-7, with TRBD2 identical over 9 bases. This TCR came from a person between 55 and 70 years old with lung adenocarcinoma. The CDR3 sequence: CASSAGTSFHEQYF. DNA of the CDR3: TGTGCCAGCAGCGCCGGGACTAGCTTCCACGAGCAGTACTTC.